This TCR beta chain comes out of a study of T cell responses to AZD1222 COVID-19 vaccine. Overall study results and limits: Donors were largely white British and mainly female; clonal diversity was possibly underestimated. A rise in Spike-specific TCR breadth and depth followed two AZD1222 doses.

Comment on this clone: Its antigen is unidentified.

Data came from immunoSEQ multiplex PCR; TCRdb stores just in-frame clones and leaves some out. The repertoire holds 130,000 or so clones, with roughly nine tenths as singletons. The receptor was derived from an adult who received the AZD1222 COVID-19 vaccine. Material: peripheral blood, obtained 28 days after the second AZD1222 dose.

The CDR3 DNA is TGTGCAAGTCGCTTAGCTTCGCGGGGGGCAAGAGATACGCAGTATTTT. This gives the protein CASRLASRGARDTQYF. The chain recombines TRBV12-2 with TRBJ2-3; TRBD2, the D gene given by the table, was not confirmed from the DNA. TRBV12-2 is listed as a pseudogene. This CDR3 comprises 16 residues.